This T cell receptor beta chain was obtained from a study of blood T cells in healthy people across ages. The wider study: Template switching caught about one barcoded beta molecule for each two T cells.

Findings of the study overall: CMV status of donors was not determined, possibly confounding expanded clonotype changes. Donors of long life had a larger count of naive CD4+ cells and greater diversity than aged donors. Older age coincided with a roughly linear decline in TCR beta diversity per million T cells.

In the case of this clonotype: Its antigen is unknown.

The second PCR ran roughly 6 to 12 cycles with a sample-barcoded 5' primer and J-beta primers. TCRdb re-analysed the 5' RACE reads in MiXCR, keeping a single row per CDR3 protein. The table lists 550,000 to 750,000 distinct CDR3 sequences, under 25% of them singletons. The CDR3 covers 13 residues. V shed 4 bases and J shed 7 bases, with 17 bases lying between them. Germline CDR1 and CDR2: DFQATT and SNEGSKA (reference sequence). This TCR came from a man between 65 and 85 years old in good health. The V and J genes are TRBV20-1 and TRBJ2-7, with a tentative D call TRBD1 (8 bases). Sample: blood. CDR3 nucleotides: TGCAGTGCTAATACAGGGGGGGACGGGGAGCAGTACTTC. Translation: CSANTGGDGEQYF.